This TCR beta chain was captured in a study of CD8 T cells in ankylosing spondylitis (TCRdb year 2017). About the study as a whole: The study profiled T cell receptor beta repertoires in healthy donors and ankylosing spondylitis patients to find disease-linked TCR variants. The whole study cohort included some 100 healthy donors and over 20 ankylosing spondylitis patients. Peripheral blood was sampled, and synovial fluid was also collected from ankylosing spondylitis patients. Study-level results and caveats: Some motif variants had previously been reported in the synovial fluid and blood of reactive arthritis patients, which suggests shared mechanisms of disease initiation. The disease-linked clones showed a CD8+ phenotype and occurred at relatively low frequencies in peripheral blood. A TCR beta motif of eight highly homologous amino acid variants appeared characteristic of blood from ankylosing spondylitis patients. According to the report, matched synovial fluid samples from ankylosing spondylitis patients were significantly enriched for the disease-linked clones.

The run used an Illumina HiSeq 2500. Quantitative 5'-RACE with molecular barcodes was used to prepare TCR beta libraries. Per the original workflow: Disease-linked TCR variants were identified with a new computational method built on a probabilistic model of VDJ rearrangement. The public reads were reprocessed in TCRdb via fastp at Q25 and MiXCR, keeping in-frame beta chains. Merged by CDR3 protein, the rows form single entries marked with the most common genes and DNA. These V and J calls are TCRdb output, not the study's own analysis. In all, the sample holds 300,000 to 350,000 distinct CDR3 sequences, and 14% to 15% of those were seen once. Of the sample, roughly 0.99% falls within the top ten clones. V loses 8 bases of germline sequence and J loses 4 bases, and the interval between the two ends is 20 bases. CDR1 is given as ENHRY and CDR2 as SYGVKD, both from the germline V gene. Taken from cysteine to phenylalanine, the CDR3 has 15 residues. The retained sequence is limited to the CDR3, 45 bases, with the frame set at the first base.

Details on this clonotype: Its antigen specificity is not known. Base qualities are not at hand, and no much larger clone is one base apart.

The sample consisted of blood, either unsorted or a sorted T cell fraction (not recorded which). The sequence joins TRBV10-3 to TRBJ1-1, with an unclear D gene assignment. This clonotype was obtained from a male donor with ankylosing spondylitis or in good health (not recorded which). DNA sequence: TGTGCCATCCGCGGGGAGGGATGGATTGCCACTGAAGCTTTCTTT. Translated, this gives CAIRGEGWIATEAFF.